This is a list of T cell receptor beta chains from one sample in a study of blood T cell repertoires in COVID-19. Clones were sequenced by immunoSEQ multiplex PCR, and TCRdb holds only the in-frame ones, with some missing. In the table there are 25,000 to 30,000 clones, about 84% of which are singletons. The sequenced material came from peripheral blood. The receptor set was obtained from a woman aged 55-70 years with acute or convalescent COVID-19. The CDR3 runs from the conserved cysteine through the conserved F or W. D genes are given only for firm matches. Clone size is stated in some rows and not others, as once, few, many or a class when expanded.

j_call	clone_size	v_call	d_call	cdr3_nt	cdr3_aa
TRBJ1-4	once	TRBV28	TRBD1	TGTGCCAGCAGTTCAGGGGGCTCGGAGGAAAAACTGTTTTTT	CASSSGGSEEKLFF
TRBJ1-1	-	TRBV5-6	TRBD1	TGTGCCAGCAGCTTGGTGTCAGGGGGCACTGAAGCTTTCTTT	CASSLVSGGTEAFF
TRBJ1-2	-	TRBV29-1	-	TGCAGCGTTGAGGGGGCTCCCTATGGCTACACCTTC	CSVEGAPYGYTF
TRBJ2-5	-	TRBV28	-	TGTGCCAGCAGTTCTAGGGAGACCCAGTACTTC	CASSSRETQYF
TRBJ1-1	-	TRBV10-3	-	TGTGCCATCAGTCACCCGCAACAGGGCGACACTGAAGCTTTCTTT	CAISHPQQGDTEAFF
TRBJ1-1	-	TRBV14	-	TGTGCCAGCAGCCGAGCGGGTATGAACACTGAAGCTTTCTTT	CASSRAGMNTEAFF
TRBJ2-5	-	TRBV5-5	-	TGTGCCAGCAGCTTGGGCGGGGCCGTGGAGACCCAGTACTTC	CASSLGGAVETQYF
TRBJ1-5	-	TRBV19	TRBD1	TGTGCCAGTAGTATAGAGGGGGGGACAGGGCATCAGCCCCAGCATTTT	CASSIEGGTGHQPQHF
TRBJ2-5	-	TRBV28	TRBD2	TGTGCCAGCAGTTTCGCTCTTCGGGGCGGGGGGACTGACGAGACCCAGTACTTC	CASSFALRGGGTDETQYF
TRBJ1-3	-	TRBV30	TRBD1	TGTGCCTGGAGTTTGAGGGGGACAGGGGGCGGAAACACCATATATTTT	CAWSLRGTGGGNTIYF
TRBJ1-1	-	TRBV12-5	TRBD1	TGTGCTAGTGTCTTAGGACAGGGGGCGGGCACTGAAGCTTTCTTT	CASVLGQGAGTEAFF
TRBJ1-2	-	TRBV18	TRBD1	TGTGCCAGCTCACCGGGACAGGACTATGGCTACACCTTC	CASSPGQDYGYTF
TRBJ2-6	-	TRBV27	TRBD1	TGTGCCAGCAGTTATGGGCCAGGGGGCTCTGGGGCCAACGTCCTGACTTTC	CASSYGPGGSGANVLTF
TRBJ2-3	-	TRBV13	TRBD2	TGTGCCAGCACCCTCCCCAGCGGGGGGGTCACAGATACGCAGTATTTT	CASTLPSGGVTDTQYF
TRBJ1-2	-	TRBV19	-	TGTGCCAGTAGTACCGGGAGCGTTCTTAACTATGGCTACACCTTC	CASSTGSVLNYGYTF
TRBJ1-5	-	TRBV19	TRBD1	TGTGCCAGCCGGGACAGGGCGTACAGTCAGCCCCAGCATTTT	CASRDRAYSQPQHF
TRBJ2-1	-	TRBV7-9	TRBD2	TGTGCCAGCAGGGTAATTAGCGGGGATAACAATGAGCAGTTCTTC	CASRVISGDNNEQFF
TRBJ2-1	-	TRBV29-1	-	TGCAGCGGACTCTGGACATACAATGAGCAGTTCTTC	CSGLWTYNEQFF
TRBJ2-7	once	TRBV6-5	-	TGTGCCAGCAGTTACTCCACCCACAGGGCGGCTTCCGAGCAGTACTTC	CASSYSTHRAASEQYF
TRBJ2-2	once	TRBV29-1	-	TGCAGCGCCCAGGGCCAGGGGGGAAGGACCGGGGAGCTGTTTTTT	CSAQGQGGRTGELFF
TRBJ2-1	-	TRBV5-1	TRBD2	TGCGCCAGCAGCTCAGCGGGGGGCTCGTGGTACAATGAGCAGTTCTTC	CASSSAGGSWYNEQFF
TRBJ2-1	once	TRBV5-1	-	TGCGCCAGCAGCCCGAATCAGGGTTACAATGAGCAGTTCTTC	CASSPNQGYNEQFF
TRBJ1-3	-	TRBV6-5	TRBD1	TGTGCCAGCAGTTACTCGAGACAGGGAGTCGGCACCATATATTTT	CASSYSRQGVGTIYF
TRBJ2-1	-	TRBV5-1	-	TGCGCCAGCAGCTTGGCTACAGACAATGAGCAGTTCTTC	CASSLATDNEQFF